The clone carrying this T cell receptor beta chain showed up many times. Each CDR3 protein is one row after TCRdb ran MiXCR on the 5' RACE reads. Of roughly 710,000 distinct CDR3 sequences in the sample, around 6.1% were seen once. CDR1 is DFQATT, CDR2 SNEGSKA, per germline (reference sequence). The CDR3 spans 14 residues. V dropped 5 bases and J dropped 4; count of bases not matched to a gene: 8. The data were obtained in a study of identical twins. Sample: naive T cells sorted from blood. The source of this sequence is a young man in good health. This rearrangement joins TRBV20-1 to TRBJ1-5; 7 nucleotides align to TRBD1. This chain's CDR3 is CSAGQGDQNQPQHF. CDR3 nucleotide sequence: TGCAGTGCTGGGCAGGGGGACCAAAATCAGCCCCAGCATTTT.